This T cell receptor beta chain was recorded in a study of regulatory T cells in long-lasting Graves disease. Study-wide points: The number of shared public clonotypes was higher in persistent patients (around 2,700) than new patients (about 910).

This clonotype was seen many times. Its target is not known. Noted time point: persistent/refractory GD, antithyroid drugs over 5 years with positive TRAb. Following extraction of RNA from PBMCs, that RNA was used to make the TCR library. Researchers made TCR beta libraries by using iRepertoire HTBI primers and running Arm-PCR on CDR3 regions. TCRdb called the multiplex PCR reads again in MiXCR, with one record for every CDR3 protein. The sample shows fewer than 600,000 distinct CDR3 sequences, 22% of them seen only once. The CDR3 is made up of 14 amino acids. Trimming at V came to 6 bases and at J to 2 bases, leaving 7 bases not matched to a gene.

This TCR was recovered from a female donor with Graves disease. The chain has TRBV12-3 or TRBV12-4 and TRBJ2-7; 7 nucleotides match TRBD1. The specimen was peripheral blood mononuclear cells (PBMCs), collected when the disease was refractory, from a patient treated with antithyroid drugs. Written as DNA, the CDR3 is TGTGCCAGCAGCTACAGGGGAATCCCCTACGAGCAGTACTTC. It codes for CASSYRGIPYEQYF.